This T cell receptor (beta chain) was sequenced during a study of radiation and T cells in renal cell carcinoma. Study background: Nephrectomy followed 15 Gy stereotactic body radiation by 4 weeks.

Repertoires were generated with immunoSEQ multiplex PCR, while TCRdb's copy carries only in-frame clones and drops some. The sample shows roughly 130,000 clones, 75% to 85% of them seen only once. The CDR3 totals 15 residues. Germline V gene sequence: CDR1 MNHEY, CDR2 SVGAGI. The J segment lost 0 bases and the V segment lost 6 bases, leaving 7 bases of the junction unmatched. Time point specified: blood 2 weeks post-SBRT. Treatment reported: 15 Gy SBRT to primary tumor, nephrectomy 4 weeks later. After SBRT, blood was collected at 2 and 4 weeks, plus baseline. This renal cell carcinoma was of the clear cell type.

The V and J genes are TRBV6-5 and TRBJ1-1; 7 nucleotides line up with TRBD1. Sample: blood, taken from a patient whose treatment included radiotherapy and nephrectomy. The TCR comes from a woman aged 55-70 years with renal cell carcinoma. CDR3 nucleotide sequence: TGTGCCAGCAGATTGGACAGGTTAATGAACACTGAAGCTTTCTTT. Translated: CASRLDRLMNTEAFF.